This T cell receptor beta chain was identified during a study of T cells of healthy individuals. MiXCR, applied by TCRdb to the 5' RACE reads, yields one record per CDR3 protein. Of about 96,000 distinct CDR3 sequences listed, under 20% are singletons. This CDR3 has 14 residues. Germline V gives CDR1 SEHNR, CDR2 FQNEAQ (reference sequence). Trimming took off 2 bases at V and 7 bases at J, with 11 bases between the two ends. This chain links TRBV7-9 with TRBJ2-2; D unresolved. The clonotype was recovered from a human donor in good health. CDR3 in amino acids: CASSLTETIGELFF. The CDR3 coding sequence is TGTGCCAGCAGCTTAACCGAGACCATCGGGGAGCTGTTTTTT.